These 22 T cell receptor beta chains were all obtained from the same sample, sequenced in a study of molecular identifiers for immune sequencing clone quantification. MiXCR was run by TCRdb on the PCR reads, yielding one entry per CDR3 protein. This table has about half a million distinct CDR3 sequences, around 23% appearing once. The sequenced material came from naive CD8+ T cells from blood, with Jurkat cell RNA spiked in. Stated subset: FACS-sorted CD8+CD4-CCR7+CD45RA+ naive T cells. The receptors originated from a human donor in good health. Some libraries in this study had Jurkat cell RNA spiked in.

The V call is TRBV7-9, the J call TRBJ1-6, with unresolved D. V dropped 5 bases and J dropped 8 bases, with 16 bases sitting between them. Germline CDR1 and CDR2: SEHNR and FQNEAQ (reference sequence). The CDR3 loop spans 15 amino acids. The CDR3 coding sequence is TGTGCCAGCAGCCGGGAGATGGCGGAGGATTCACCCCTCCACTTT. As protein: CASSREMAEDSPLHF. The full variable domain, completed using reference TRBV7-9 and TRBJ1-6, is DTGVSQNPRHKITKRGQNVTFRCDPISEHNRLYWYRQTLGQGPEFLTYFQNEAQLEKSRLLSDRFSAERPKGSFSTLEIQRTEQGDSAMYLCASSREMAEDSPLHFGNGTRLTVT.

This clonotype appeared many times. This chain joins TRBV5-1 and TRBJ2-5; possible D gene TRBD2, 5 bases. Germline CDR1 is SGHRS and CDR2 is YFSETQ. Trimming left V 4 bases short and J 0 bases short, with 19 bases between. The CDR3 has 17 residues. In DNA, the CDR3 is TGCGCCAGCAGCCCCGGTCCCACGGAGGCGTACCAAGAGACCCAGTACTTC. Translation gives CASSPGPTEAYQETQYF.

The table lists this clonotype with many counts. This chain joins TRBV2 and TRBJ1-5, with 7 bases aligning to TRBD1. Germline assignment: CDR1 SNHLY and CDR2 FYNNEI. The V and J ends lost 5 bases and 4 bases, in that order; junction bases with no gene match: 17. The CDR3 consists of 18 residues. The CDR3 protein is CASSLDFGQEWSNQPQHF. The CDR3 nucleotides are TGTGCCAGCAGTCTAGATTTCGGACAGGAATGGAGTAATCAGCCCCAGCATTTT.

The rearrangement links TRBV20-1 to TRBJ2-7; tentative D call: TRBD1 (6 bases). Germline values: CDR1 DFQATT, CDR2 SNEGSKA (reference sequence). The CDR3 sequence is 14 residues long. V dropped 5 bases and J dropped 0 bases, with 14 bases sitting between them. CDR3 sequence reads: CSAPADRSSYEQYF. The CDR3 region has the DNA TGCAGTGCTCCAGCTGACAGGAGCTCCTACGAGCAGTACTTC.

The chain combines TRBV5-1 with TRBJ2-1; D possibly corresponds to TRBD2 (7 bases). This CDR3 spans 16 amino acids. V was trimmed by 0 bases and J by 4 bases, leaving 14 bases between them. Germline CDR1 is SGHRS and CDR2 is YFSETQ. The CDR3 DNA reads as TGCGCCAGCAGCTTGGAGGCCGGGGGGCAATACAATGAGCAGTTCTTC. Translating gives CASSLEAGGQYNEQFF.

This clonotype has ten or more counts. The chain joins TRBV28 to TRBJ2-7; the match to TRBD2 covers 7 bases. V was pared by 2 bases and J by 2 bases, with 6 bases of the junction left unmatched. CDR1 is MDHEN, CDR2 SYDVKM, per germline. CDR3 length: 15 amino acids. The CDR3, as DNA: TGTGCCAGCAGTTTAGGACTAGTGCCCCCCTACGAGCAGTACTTC. This translates into CASSLGLVPPYEQYF.

The sample holds many counts of this clonotype. This sequence joins TRBV29-1 and TRBJ1-3; D is unclear. V was clipped by 4 bases and J by 3 bases, with 13 bases between them. The length of the CDR3 is 14 residues. Germline values: CDR1 SQVTM, CDR2 ANQGSEA. This CDR3 is CSVAAAGHGNTIYF. The CDR3 nucleotides read TGCAGCGTTGCCGCCGCGGGCCATGGAAACACCATATATTTT. The variable domain in full, completed from reference TRBV29-1 and TRBJ1-3, reads SAVISQKPSRDICQRGTSLTIQCQVDSQVTMMFWYRQQPGQSLTLIATANQGSEATYESGFVIDKFPISRPNLTFSTLTVSNMSPEDSSIYLCSVAAAGHGNTIYFGEGSWLTVV.

V is TRBV20-1 and J is TRBJ2-2; 8 bases align to TRBD1. Looked up from germline, CDR1 is DFQATT and CDR2 is SNEGSKA (reference sequence). V trimming: 6 bases; J trimming: 6 bases; junction bases outside the gene matches: 15. The CDR3 is made up of 16 amino acids. The CDR3 DNA follows: TGCAGTGCGTCCTACCAGGGGGCGCGTGGCTCCGGGGAGCTGTTTTTT. Protein: CSASYQGARGSGELFF.

The table lists this clonotype with a few counts. This chain uses TRBV20-1 with TRBJ2-5; TRBD2 matches at 9 bases. J gave up 4 bases and V 6 bases, and 3 bases lay outside the gene matches. This CDR3 spans 12 amino acids. CDR1 and CDR2 from the germline V gene are DFQATT and SNEGSKA (reference sequence). For the CDR3, the DNA is TGCAGTGCGCGGGGGGGGGTAGAGACCCAGTACTTC. Encoded protein: CSARGGVETQYF.

The table lists this clonotype with many counts. CDR3 nucleotide sequence: TGTGCCAGCAGTAAACGCCCGATCGTCCTTGGCACAGATACGCAGTATTTT. Its translation: CASSKRPIVLGTDTQYF. The rearrangement links TRBV6-5 to TRBJ2-3; no reliable D call. Trimming removed 5 bases from V and 1 base from J, with 19 bases in between. This CDR3 spans 17 amino acids. CDR1 is MNHEY and CDR2 is SVGAGI in the germline V gene.

This chain joins TRBV20-1 and TRBJ2-7; D may be TRBD1 (5 bases). Trimming took 2 bases from V and 4 from J, leaving 12 bases between them. This CDR3 spans 13 amino acids. Looked up from germline, CDR1 is DFQATT and CDR2 is SNEGSKA (reference sequence). CDR3 nucleotides: TGCAGTGCTAGATCCCTAGGGGAATACGAGCAGTACTTC. This encodes CSARSLGEYEQYF.

The chain joins TRBV2 to TRBJ1-1; 7 bases align to TRBD1. The CDR3 is 15 amino acids. Germline assignment: CDR1 SNHLY and CDR2 FYNNEI. Trimming at V came to 6 bases and at J to 1 base, leaving 8 bases not matched to a gene. Here the CDR3 DNA reads TGTGCCAGCAGCCCACCAGGGGGTCAGAACACTGAAGCTTTCTTT. It translates to CASSPPGGQNTEAFF.

This chain joins TRBV27 and TRBJ1-5; D is possibly TRBD1 (5 bases). This CDR3 contains 15 residues. Germline assignment: CDR1 MNHEY and CDR2 SMNVEV (reference sequence). V lost 2 bases and J 3 bases, leaving 11 bases between the germline ends. The DNA for the CDR3 is TGTGCCAGCAGTTTAGCATCAGGGAACAATCAGCCCCAGCATTTT. Translated, it gives CASSLASGNNQPQHF.

This clonotype was picked up a small number of times. The chain links TRBV7-9 to TRBJ1-1; TRBD1 matches 7 bases. The J segment lost 7 bases and the V segment lost 5 bases, leaving 7 bases of the junction unmatched. The V gene's germline CDR1 is SEHNR and CDR2 FQNEAQ (reference sequence). The CDR3 is 13 residues long. In nucleotides, the CDR3 is TGTGCCAGCAGCCTTAAGGACAGGAATGAAGCTTTCTTT. This encodes CASSLKDRNEAFF.

This clonotype was detected a few times. The V and J genes are TRBV4-3 and TRBJ2-1, with 7 bases identical to TRBD1. The CDR3 has 15 amino acids. The V segment lost 1 base and the J segment 0 bases; nucleotides outside the gene matches: 0. The germline V gene encodes CDR1 LGHNA and CDR2 YSLEER. The DNA of the CDR3 is TGCGCCAGCAGCCAAGCAGGGGGCTCCTACAATGAGCAGTTCTTC. Protein sequence: CASSQAGGSYNEQFF.

This clonotype has at least ten counts. V gene TRBV7-2 combines with J gene TRBJ2-6; no reliable D call. Trimming pared 4 bases from V and 4 bases from J, leaving 8 bases between. In germline, CDR1 is SGHTA, CDR2 FQGNSA. This CDR3 spans 14 amino acids. The CDR3 is CASSSLTGANVLTF. The CDR3 DNA sequence: TGTGCCAGCAGCTCCCTGACAGGGGCCAACGTCCTGACTTTC.

The rearrangement links TRBV6-1 to TRBJ2-7; TRBD1 aligns across 11 bases. CDR3 size: 14 residues. Germline values: CDR1 MNHNS, CDR2 SASEGT. V shed 6 bases, J shed 7 bases, and the junction held 8 bases outside the gene matches. CDR3 sequence reads: CASSPGQGVSEQYF. CDR3 DNA: TGTGCCAGCAGCCCGGGACAGGGGGTTTCAGAGCAGTACTTC.

This clonotype was seen at least ten times. The V call is TRBV4-3, the J call TRBJ1-2; D not resolved. Trimming left V 0 bases short and J 8 bases short, with 19 bases between. This CDR3 has 16 residues. The germline CDR1 and CDR2 sequences are LGHNA and YSLEER. The CDR3 region has the DNA TGCGCCAGCAGCCAAGATATTTCGCCGACCACTCCCGGCTACACCTTC. Its protein is CASSQDISPTTPGYTF.

This clonotype has more than one count but fewer than ten. V and J are TRBV28 and TRBJ1-5; 8 bases line up with TRBD1. This CDR3 region has 15 residues. V dropped 3 bases and J dropped 7; count of bases not matched to a gene: 8. Germline CDR1 MDHEN, CDR2 SYDVKM. CDR3 protein: CASSLTTGGVQPQHF. Written as DNA, the CDR3 is TGTGCCAGCAGTTTGACTACAGGGGGTGTACAGCCCCAGCATTTT.

This chain connects TRBV28 to TRBJ1-5; no clear D gene. The germline V gene encodes CDR1 MDHEN and CDR2 SYDVKM. The CDR3 is 17 residues long. The V end lost 6 bases, the J end lost 0 bases, and 18 bases lay between the germline ends. The CDR3 DNA reads as TGTGCCAGCAGATTGAGACTCAGATCATATAGCAATCAGCCCCAGCATTTT. Its protein is CASRLRLRSYSNQPQHF.

This clonotype was recorded a few times. This sequence joins TRBV19 and TRBJ2-3, with TRBD2 identical over 7 bases. This CDR3 is 16 amino acids long. Germline CDR1 reads LNHDA; CDR2 reads SQIVND (reference sequence). V lost 3 bases to trimming and J lost 3 bases; unmatched junction nucleotides: 9. This chain's CDR3 is CASSMEETSWTDTQYF. DNA of the CDR3: TGTGCCAGTAGTATGGAGGAGACTAGCTGGACAGATACGCAGTATTTT. Filled out from reference TRBV19 and TRBJ2-3, the complete variable domain reads DGGITQSPKYLFRKEGQNVTLSCEQNLNHDAMYWYRQDPGQGLRLIYYSQIVNDFQKGDIAEGYSVSREKKESFPLTVTSAQKNPTAFYLCASSMEETSWTDTQYFGPGTRLTVL.

This chain connects TRBV3-1 to TRBJ2-3, with D unclear. V lost 1 base and J lost 0, with 5 bases in between. Germline assignment: CDR1 LGHDT and CDR2 YNNKEL (reference sequence). CDR3 length: 14 amino acids. The CDR3 DNA reads TGTGCCAGCAGCCAAGGGGTTAGCACAGATACGCAGTATTTT. Translation gives CASSQGVSTDTQYF.